This T cell receptor beta chain appears in the sequencing data of a study of neoadjuvant anti-PD-1 for oral cavity cancer (dated by TCRdb to the early 2020s). Context from the whole study: Before curative-intent surgical resection, most patients were given three to four biweekly doses of nivolumab at 3 mg/kg. Patients who did not progress were given a fourth nivolumab dose at about day 43 and had definitive surgical resection on days 50-56. Responders were defined as patients with complete response, partial response or stable disease by RECIST 1.1; non-responders were defined as patients with progression. The parent correlative cohort had approximately twelve patients and a response rate of 25% to 35%. What the research found in general, with its limitations: The TCR analyses had only a few patients in each response group, and the authors called for validation in larger cohorts. A higher pretreatment blood Treg/Th17 ratio correlated with both higher pretreatment blood TCRbeta clonality and lower post-treatment tumor TCRbeta clonality. After neoadjuvant nivolumab, significantly higher T cell clonality (Gini index) was found within PBMCs in non-responders than in responders.

From its cysteine to its phenylalanine, the CDR3 spans 14 amino acids. This entry keeps only the CDR3 DNA: 42 bases, framed from base 1. From the germline V gene (reference sequence), CDR1 is SGHKS and CDR2 is YYEKEE. Compared with germline, V lacks 4 bases and J lacks 6 bases; bases without a gene match: 4. The meaning of the sample's time point label: before neoadjuvant nivolumab. The patients had newly diagnosed stage II-IVA oral cavity squamous cell carcinoma and had not received any prior systemic or radiation treatment. The cohort was composed of patients with HPV-negative, locally advanced oral cavity squamous cell carcinoma. Peripheral blood mononuclear cells were analyzed directly, without maintenance or expansion in culture. The samples were drawn from a longitudinal correlative study tied to a single-arm phase II trial testing neoadjuvant nivolumab in oral cavity squamous cell carcinoma. Genomic DNA-based TCRbeta sequencing was performed on subject-matched pre- and post-treatment PBMCs and tumors from three responders and three non-responders. Peripheral blood mononuclear cells were drawn once before nivolumab treatment and a second time after treatment, when surgery took place. The Maxwell RSC DNA from Cells kit was used to isolate genomic DNA from PBMCs.

For deep sequencing, PBMC libraries mostly used around 0.45 ug of input genomic DNA, with six replicates for each sample. Following the manufacturer's instructions, the team built TCRbeta libraries using the immunoSEQ hsTCRbeta kit. The completed libraries were mixed into a single pool at 3 nM, then sequenced with an Illumina NovaSeq 6000 S4 flow cell. In the paper's pipeline: The immunoSEQ Analyzer was used for raw data preprocessing and quality control. The analysis was limited to productive rearrangements, and each clonotype was defined by a unique CDR3 amino acid sequence. Repertoire clonality was estimated as the Gini-Simpson index, computed with the R package tcR. Student's t test was used to compare Gini indices, while Pearson correlation assessed associations with tumor size change. TCRdb carries this immuneACCESS record with in-frame sequences only. Its versions omit some clonotypes, under half of them owing to an unresolved V gene in the studies checked, with the rest unexplained. The DNA was the basis for D and trimming; V, J and clone size are from that table. Present in this sample are approximately 83,000 clones, approximately 80% of which were seen just once. The top ten hold approximately 3.4% of the sample.

This clone is a singleton in its sample. The clone's antigen remains unknown. Base qualities are not provided; no much larger clone lies one nucleotide away. The starting material was PBMCs, obtained before nivolumab (anti-PD-1) treatment. This clonotype was obtained from a person aged 40-85 years with oral cavity squamous cell carcinoma. The sequence is built from TRBV5-5 and TRBJ1-2, with 12 bases aligning to TRBD1. The CDR3 loop reads CASSQGTGGDGYTF. The sequenced DNA: TGTGCCAGCAGCCAGGGGACAGGGGGCGATGGCTACACCTTC.